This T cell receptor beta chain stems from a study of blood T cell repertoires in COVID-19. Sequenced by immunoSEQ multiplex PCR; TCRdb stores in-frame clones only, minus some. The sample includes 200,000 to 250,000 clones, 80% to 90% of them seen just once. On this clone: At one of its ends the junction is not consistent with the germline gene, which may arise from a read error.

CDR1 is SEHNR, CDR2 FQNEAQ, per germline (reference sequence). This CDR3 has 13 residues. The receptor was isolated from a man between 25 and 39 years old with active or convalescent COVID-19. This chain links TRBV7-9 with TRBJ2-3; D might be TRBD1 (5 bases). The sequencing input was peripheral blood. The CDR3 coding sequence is TGTGCCAGCAGCTTACCAGAAACAGGTACGCAGTATTTT. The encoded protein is CASSLPETGTQYF.